These 29 T cell receptor beta chains were sequenced from one sample in a study of T cells expressing NK-cell markers. No DNA is given; TCRdb re-called the 5' RACE reads and lists each CDR3 protein once. The sample's table shows 400,000 or so distinct CDR3 sequences. Sequencing was carried out using blood T cells: a sorted CD56 or NKG2C T cell subset, CD4+ or CD8+ T cells, or bulk PBMC T cells (not recorded which). These receptors were collected from a woman aged 45-59 years in good health.

V and J are TRBV20-1 and TRBJ2-5; TCRdb picks TRBD1, but there is no DNA to check that call. The CDR3 is made up of 16 amino acids. CDR1 is DFQATT, CDR2 SNEGSKA, per germline (reference sequence). CDR3: CSARDPKGTGKETQYF.

This chain links TRBV11-1 with TRBJ2-1; checking the TCRdb D call of TRBD2 is not possible without DNA. The CDR3 length is 15 residues. Germline V gene data show CDR1 as SGHAT and CDR2 as FQDESV (reference sequence). The CDR3 reads CASSLMAGGFNEQFF. Looking up the rest from reference TRBV11-1 and TRBJ2-1 gives the full variable domain: EAEVAQSPRYKITEKSQAVAFWCDPISGHATLYWYRQILGQGPELLVQFQDESVVDDSQLPKDRFSAERLKGVDSTLKIQPAELGDSAMYLCASSLMAGGFNEQFFGPGTRLTVL.

The chain combines TRBV6-1 with TRBJ1-2; absent DNA, TCRdb's TRBD1 call cannot be checked. CDR1 and CDR2 (germline): MNHNS, SASEGT. The CDR3 has 14 residues. The CDR3 here is CASVRGEANYGYTF.

The V and J genes are TRBV6-6 and TRBJ1-2; TCRdb names TRBD1, which stays unverified in the absence of DNA. The CDR3 sequence is 15 residues long. Germline lookup yields CDR1 MNHNY and CDR2 SVGAGI (reference sequence). The CDR3 loop is CASSYPGQGKDGYTF.

The chain couples TRBV27 to TRBJ1-1; the TCRdb D gene call, TRBD1, has no DNA to confirm it. The CDR3 consists of 13 residues. CDR1 and CDR2 (germline): MNHEY, SMNVEV (reference sequence). The CDR3: CASSLPGGTEAFF.

The V and J genes are TRBV12-3 or TRBV12-4 and TRBJ1-5. This CDR3 comprises 13 residues. The CDR3 sequence: CASSATLLGSQHF.

This chain links TRBV10-3 with TRBJ2-3; TCRdb designates TRBD1, a call that cannot be tested without DNA. The CDR3 sequence is 14 residues long. Germline V gene sequence: CDR1 ENHRY, CDR2 SYGVKD. CDR3 loop: CATGPGLVTDTQYF.

The chain uses TRBV12-3 or TRBV12-4 and TRBJ2-1; TCRdb lists TRBD1, though no DNA is available to test this call. The CDR3 is made up of 12 amino acids. Here the CDR3 reads CASSPDRNEQFF.

This chain uses TRBV13 with TRBJ1-3; TCRdb names TRBD1, which stays unverified in the absence of DNA. Germline CDR1 reads PRHDT; CDR2 reads FYEKMQ (reference sequence). The CDR3 runs to 14 residues. This CDR3 is CASSSQGARNTIYF.

CDR3 amino acids: CASSDTSRAVANTDTQYF. The V and J genes are TRBV7-9 and TRBJ2-3; TCRdb names TRBD2, which stays unverified in the absence of DNA. The CDR3 contains 18 residues. Germline-derived CDR1 and CDR2 are SEHNR and FQNEAQ (reference sequence). The full variable domain, in which reference TRBV7-9 and TRBJ2-3 provide the parts outside the CDR3, is DTGVSQNPRHKITKRGQNVTFRCDPISEHNRLYWYRQTLGQGPEFLTYFQNEAQLEKSRLLSDRFSAERPKGSFSTLEIQRTEQGDSAMYLCASSDTSRAVANTDTQYFGPGTRLTVL.

This chain joins TRBV5-1 and TRBJ1-6. The CDR3 has 15 amino acids. The V gene's germline CDR1 is SGHRS and CDR2 YFSETQ. The CDR3 spells CASKRSLEVDSPLHF.

The chain uses TRBV20-1 and TRBJ2-5; TCRdb's D call, TRBD2, is unchecked because there is no DNA. Germline CDR1 is DFQATT and CDR2 is SNEGSKA (reference sequence). The CDR3 has 12 amino acids. The CDR3 loop is CSAATRKETQYF.

This chain connects TRBV20-1 to TRBJ2-7. The CDR3 has 12 amino acids. Germline CDR1 reads DFQATT; CDR2 reads SNEGSKA (reference sequence). CDR3 sequence: CSAEQKTYEQYF.

V and J are TRBV4-1 and TRBJ1-5; the TCRdb call, TRBD1, lacks DNA for checking. Germline V lookup: CDR1 MGHRA, CDR2 YSYEKL. The CDR3 covers 13 residues. The CDR3 loop reads CASSNRESQPQHF.

This chain joins TRBV3-1 and TRBJ2-1; TCRdb reports TRBD2, a call that lacks DNA to check it against. CDR1 and CDR2 (germline): LGHDT, YNNKEL (reference sequence). This CDR3 comprises 17 residues. The CDR3: CASSHRASGRIRNEQFF.

V gene TRBV12-3 or TRBV12-4 combines with J gene TRBJ2-3; TCRdb lists TRBD2, though no DNA is available to test this call. The CDR3 length is 15 residues. The CDR3: CASRDSPISTDTQYF.

The J gene is TRBJ2-1, the V gene TRBV19. The CDR3 length is 11 residues. Per germline, CDR1 LNHDA and CDR2 SQIVND (reference sequence). The CDR3 loop is CATRDRRQQFF.

V is TRBV6-5 and J is TRBJ2-1; TCRdb's D call, TRBD2, is unchecked because there is no DNA. This CDR3 spans 14 amino acids. The germline V gene encodes CDR1 MNHEY and CDR2 SVGAGI. CDR3: CASNTGTQYNEQFF.

V and J are TRBV15 and TRBJ1-4; checking the TCRdb D call of TRBD1 is not possible without DNA. The CDR3 contains 14 residues. Per the germline V gene, CDR1 is LNHNV and CDR2 is YYDKDF (reference sequence). The CDR3 region is CATSQDRGPEKLFF.

The chain couples TRBV6-6 to TRBJ1-1; TCRdb's D call of TRBD1 is untestable without DNA. This CDR3 spans 17 amino acids. CDR1 is MNHNY and CDR2 is SVGAGI in the germline V gene (reference sequence). CDR3 residues: CASSYAGQEDWNTEAFF.

V usage is TRBV5-1 and J usage is TRBJ2-3; the TRBD1 assignment by TCRdb is unverifiable without DNA. Germline lookup yields CDR1 SGHRS and CDR2 YFSETQ. The CDR3 totals 15 residues. CDR3 amino acids: CASSISTGRRDTQYF. Based on the CDR3 plus reference TRBV5-1 and TRBJ2-3, the full variable domain is KAGVTQTPRYLIKTRGQQVTLSCSPISGHRSVSWYQQTPGQGLQFLFEYFSETQRNKGNFPGRFSGRQFSNSRSEMNVSTLELGDSALYLCASSISTGRRDTQYFGPGTRLTVL.

The genes are TRBV29-1 and TRBJ2-5; TCRdb's assignment of TRBD2 cannot be checked, as there is no DNA. The CDR3 is 15 amino acids. CDR1 SQVTM and CDR2 ANQGSEA come from the germline V gene. Here the CDR3 reads CSVVGEAFSLETQYF.

The rearrangement links TRBV3-1 to TRBJ2-1; TCRdb's assignment of TRBD2 cannot be checked, as there is no DNA. This CDR3 has 15 amino acids. Per the germline V gene, CDR1 is LGHDT and CDR2 is YNNKEL (reference sequence). Here the CDR3 reads CASSITSGDNNEQFF.

The chain links TRBV28 to TRBJ2-2; TCRdb's D gene call, TRBD1, goes unchecked for lack of DNA. The CDR3 is made up of 15 amino acids. Germline values: CDR1 MDHEN, CDR2 SYDVKM. The CDR3 spells CASSYSGEGTGELFF.

The rearrangement uses TRBV9 and TRBJ2-3. The CDR3 covers 14 residues. CDR1 is SGDLS and CDR2 is YYNGEE in the germline V gene. Here the CDR3 reads CASSSSGGTDTQYF.

This chain joins TRBV4-1 and TRBJ1-2; TCRdb's D call, TRBD1, is unchecked because there is no DNA. The germline V gene encodes CDR1 MGHRA and CDR2 YSYEKL. This CDR3 has 16 amino acids. The chain's CDR3 is CASSQAGQGRDYGYTF.

The gene calls are TRBV6-5 and TRBJ1-6. From germline, CDR1 is MNHEY and CDR2 SVGAGI. CDR3 size: 13 residues. CDR3 residues: CAVRISMSSPLHF.

The CDR3 sequence: CSARRRENTGELFF. The chain carries TRBV20-1 and TRBJ2-2; the D gene TCRdb calls, TRBD1, cannot be checked with no DNA. This CDR3 is built from 14 residues. CDR1 and CDR2 from the germline V gene are DFQATT and SNEGSKA (reference sequence).

The chain carries TRBV4-2 and TRBJ2-1; as DNA is missing, the TRBD2 call by TCRdb cannot be tested. The V gene's germline CDR1 is LGHNA and CDR2 YNFKEQ. The CDR3 has 16 amino acids. CDR3 sequence reads: CASSHPGLAVNNEQFF.